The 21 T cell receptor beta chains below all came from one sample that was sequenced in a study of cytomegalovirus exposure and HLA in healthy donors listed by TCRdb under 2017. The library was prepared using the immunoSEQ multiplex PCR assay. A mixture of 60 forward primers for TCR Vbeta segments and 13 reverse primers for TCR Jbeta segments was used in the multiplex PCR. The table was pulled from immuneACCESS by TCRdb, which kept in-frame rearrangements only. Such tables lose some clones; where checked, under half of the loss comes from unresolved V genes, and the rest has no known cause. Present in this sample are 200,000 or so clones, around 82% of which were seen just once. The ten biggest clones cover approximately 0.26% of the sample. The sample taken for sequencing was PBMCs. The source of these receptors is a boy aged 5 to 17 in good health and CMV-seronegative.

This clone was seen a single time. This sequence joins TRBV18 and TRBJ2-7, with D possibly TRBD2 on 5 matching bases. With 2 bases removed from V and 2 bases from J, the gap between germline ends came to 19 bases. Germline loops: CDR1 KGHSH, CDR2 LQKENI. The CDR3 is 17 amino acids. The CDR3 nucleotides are TGTGCCAGCTCACCAGTCGTATCACGCCTAGCACCCTACGAGCAGTACTTC. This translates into CASSPVVSRLAPYEQYF.

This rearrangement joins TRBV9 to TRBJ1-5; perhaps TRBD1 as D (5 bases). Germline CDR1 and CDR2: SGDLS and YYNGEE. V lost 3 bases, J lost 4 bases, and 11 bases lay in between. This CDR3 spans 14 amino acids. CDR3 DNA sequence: TGTGCCAGCAGCGCCGGACGGGGGAATCAGCCCCAGCATTTT. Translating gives CASSAGRGNQPQHF. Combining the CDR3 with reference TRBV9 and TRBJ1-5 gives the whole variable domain DSGVTQTPKHLITATGQRVTLRCSPRSGDLSVYWYQQSLDQGLQFLIQYYNGEERAKGNILERFSAQQFPDLHSELNLSSLELGDSALYFCASSAGRGNQPQHFGDGTRLSIL.

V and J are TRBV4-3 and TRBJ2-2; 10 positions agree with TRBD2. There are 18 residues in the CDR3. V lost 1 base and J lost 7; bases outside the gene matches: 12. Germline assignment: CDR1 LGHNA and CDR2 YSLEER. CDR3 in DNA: TGCGCCAGCAGCCAAGCGGCTAGCGGGGGAGGCTCGGGCGGGGAGCTGTTTTTT. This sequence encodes CASSQAASGGGSGGELFF.

In DNA, the CDR3 is TGTGCCAGCAGCCCCGGACTAGCGCGGTACCAAGAGACCCAGTACTTC. It specifies CASSPGLARYQETQYF. The chain employs TRBV9 and TRBJ2-5; 9 bases match TRBD2. The V gene end was trimmed by 4 bases and the J gene end by 0 bases; junction bases not matched to a gene: 7. This CDR3 spans 16 amino acids. CDR1 and CDR2 (germline): SGDLS, YYNGEE.

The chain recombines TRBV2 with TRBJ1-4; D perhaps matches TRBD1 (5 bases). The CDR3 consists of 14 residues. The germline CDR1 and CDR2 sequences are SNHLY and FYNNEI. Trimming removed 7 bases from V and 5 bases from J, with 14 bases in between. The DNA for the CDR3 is TGTGCCAGCAACCCGGGACTCCGAAATGAAAAACTGTTTTTT. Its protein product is CASNPGLRNEKLFF.

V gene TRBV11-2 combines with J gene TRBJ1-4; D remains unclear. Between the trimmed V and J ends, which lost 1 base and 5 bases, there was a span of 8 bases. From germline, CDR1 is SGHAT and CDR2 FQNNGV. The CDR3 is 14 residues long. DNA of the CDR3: TGTGCCAGCAGCTTAGCGGGGAAGAATGAAAAACTGTTTTTT. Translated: CASSLAGKNEKLFF.

The CDR3 here is CASVRGQGNNEKLFF. CDR3 sequence (DNA): TGTGCCAGCGTCAGGGGACAGGGTAATAATGAAAAACTGTTTTTT. This sequence joins TRBV2 and TRBJ1-4; TRBD1 matches at 9 bases. With 8 bases clipped from V and 4 bases from J, the junction kept 8 bases outside the gene matches. CDR1 is SNHLY and CDR2 is FYNNEI in the germline V gene. The CDR3 covers 15 residues. The whole variable domain, filled in from reference TRBV2 and TRBJ1-4, reads EPEVTQTPSHQVTQMGQEVILRCVPISNHLYFYWYRQILGQKVEFLVSFYNNEISEKSEIFDDQFSVERPDGSNFTLKIRSTKLEDSAMYFCASVRGQGNNEKLFFGSGTQLSVL.

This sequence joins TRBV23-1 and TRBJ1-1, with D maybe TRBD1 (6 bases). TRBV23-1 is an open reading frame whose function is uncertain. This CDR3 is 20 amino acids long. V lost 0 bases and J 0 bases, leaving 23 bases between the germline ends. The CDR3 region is CASSQSSTSAGANLNTEAFF. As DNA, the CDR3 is TGCGCCAGCAGTCAATCGAGCACGTCTGCAGGGGCGAATTTGAACACTGAAGCTTTCTTT.

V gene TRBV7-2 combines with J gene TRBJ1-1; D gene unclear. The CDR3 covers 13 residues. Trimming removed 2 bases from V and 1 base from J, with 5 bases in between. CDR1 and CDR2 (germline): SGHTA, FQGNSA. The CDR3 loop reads CASSLRGNTEAFF. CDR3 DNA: TGTGCCAGCAGCTTACGGGGGAACACTGAAGCTTTCTTT.

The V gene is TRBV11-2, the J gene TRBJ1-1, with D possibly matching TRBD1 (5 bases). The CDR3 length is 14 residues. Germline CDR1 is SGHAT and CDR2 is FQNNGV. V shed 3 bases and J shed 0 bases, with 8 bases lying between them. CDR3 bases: TGTGCCAGCAGCTTGGCAGGGTTGAACACTGAAGCTTTCTTT. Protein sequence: CASSLAGLNTEAFF.

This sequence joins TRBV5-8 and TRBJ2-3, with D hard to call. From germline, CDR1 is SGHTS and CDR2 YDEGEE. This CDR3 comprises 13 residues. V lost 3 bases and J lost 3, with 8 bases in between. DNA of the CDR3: TGTGCCAGCAGCTGGCCCACAACAGATACGCAGTATTTT. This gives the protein CASSWPTTDTQYF.

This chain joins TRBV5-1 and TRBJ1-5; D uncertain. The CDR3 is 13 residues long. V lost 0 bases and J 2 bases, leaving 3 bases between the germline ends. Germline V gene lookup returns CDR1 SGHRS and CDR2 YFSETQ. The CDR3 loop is CASSLAGNQPQHF. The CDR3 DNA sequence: TGCGCCAGCAGCTTGGCGGGCAATCAGCCCCAGCATTTT.

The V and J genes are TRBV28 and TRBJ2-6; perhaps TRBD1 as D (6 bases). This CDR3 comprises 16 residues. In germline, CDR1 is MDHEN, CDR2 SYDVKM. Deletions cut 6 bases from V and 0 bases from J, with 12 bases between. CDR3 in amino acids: CASSEGTSSGANVLTF. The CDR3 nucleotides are TGTGCCAGCAGCGAGGGGACAAGCTCTGGGGCCAACGTCCTGACTTTC.

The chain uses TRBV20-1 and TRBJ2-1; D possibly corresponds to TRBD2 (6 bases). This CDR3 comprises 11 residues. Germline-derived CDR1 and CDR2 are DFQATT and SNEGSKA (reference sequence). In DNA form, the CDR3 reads TGCAGCGGGAGACTGGGTAATGAGCAGTTCTTC. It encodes CSGRLGNEQFF.

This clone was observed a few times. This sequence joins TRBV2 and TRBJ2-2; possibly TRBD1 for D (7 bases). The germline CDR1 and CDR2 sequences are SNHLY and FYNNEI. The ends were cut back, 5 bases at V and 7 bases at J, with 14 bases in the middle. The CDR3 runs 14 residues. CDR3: CASSRAGGRGELFF. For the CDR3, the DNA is TGTGCCAGCAGTAGGGCAGGGGGGCGCGGGGAGCTGTTTTTT. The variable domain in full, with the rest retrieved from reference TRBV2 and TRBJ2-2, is EPEVTQTPSHQVTQMGQEVILRCVPISNHLYFYWYRQILGQKVEFLVSFYNNEISEKSEIFDDQFSVERPDGSNFTLKIRSTKLEDSAMYFCASSRAGGRGELFFGEGSRLTVL.

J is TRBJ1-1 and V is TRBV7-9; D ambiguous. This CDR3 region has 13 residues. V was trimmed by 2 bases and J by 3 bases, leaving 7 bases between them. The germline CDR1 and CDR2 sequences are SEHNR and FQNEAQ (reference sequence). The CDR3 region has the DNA TGTGCCAGCAGCTTATCGGGGTACACTGAAGCTTTCTTT. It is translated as CASSLSGYTEAFF.

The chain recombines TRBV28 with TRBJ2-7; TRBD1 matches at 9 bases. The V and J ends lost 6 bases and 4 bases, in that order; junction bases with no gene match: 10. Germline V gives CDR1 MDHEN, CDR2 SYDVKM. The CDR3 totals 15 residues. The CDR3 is CASRDTGQGRYEQYF. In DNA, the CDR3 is TGTGCCAGCAGGGACACGGGACAGGGTCGGTACGAGCAGTACTTC.

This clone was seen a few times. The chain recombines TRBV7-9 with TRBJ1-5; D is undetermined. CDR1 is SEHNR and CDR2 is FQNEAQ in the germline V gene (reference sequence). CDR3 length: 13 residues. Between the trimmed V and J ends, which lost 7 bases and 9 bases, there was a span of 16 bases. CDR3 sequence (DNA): TGTGCCAGCACCTCGGAGGGCCCCATGCCCCAGCATTTT. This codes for CASTSEGPMPQHF.

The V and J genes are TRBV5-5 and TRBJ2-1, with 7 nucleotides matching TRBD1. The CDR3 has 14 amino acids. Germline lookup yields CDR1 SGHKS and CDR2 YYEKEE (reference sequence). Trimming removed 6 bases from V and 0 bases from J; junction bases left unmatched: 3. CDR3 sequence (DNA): TGTGCCAGCATCGGGACAGCCTCCTACAATGAGCAGTTCTTC. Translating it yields CASIGTASYNEQFF.

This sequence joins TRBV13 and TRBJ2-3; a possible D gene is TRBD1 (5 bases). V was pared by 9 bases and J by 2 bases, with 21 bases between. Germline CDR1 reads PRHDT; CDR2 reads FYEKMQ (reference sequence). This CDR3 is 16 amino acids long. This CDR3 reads CASFFRGVTSTDTQYF. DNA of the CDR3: TGTGCCAGTTTTTTTAGGGGCGTGACTTCCACAGATACGCAGTATTTT.

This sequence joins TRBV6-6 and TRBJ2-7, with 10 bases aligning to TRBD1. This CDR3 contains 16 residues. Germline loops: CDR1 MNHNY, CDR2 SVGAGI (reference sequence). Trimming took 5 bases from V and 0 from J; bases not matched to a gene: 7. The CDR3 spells CASSQMTGGRSYEQYF. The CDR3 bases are TGTGCCAGCAGTCAGATGACAGGGGGCCGCTCCTACGAGCAGTACTTC.